Here is one T cell receptor beta chain with its context. This record belongs to a study of blood T cells in healthy people across ages. With 3 bases clipped from V and 10 bases from J, the junction kept 2 bases outside the gene matches. The CDR3 contains 12 residues. A second PCR of about 6 to 11 cycles used a sample-barcoded 5' primer and a J-beta primer mix. TCRdb reanalysed the 5' RACE reads using MiXCR and keeps one entry per CDR3 protein. There are hundreds of thousands of distinct CDR3 sequences in the sample; nearly 60% occur only once, and 22% lies in the top ten. The source material was blood. The receptor was derived from a man between 25 and 39 years old in good health. The gene calls are TRBV12-3 or TRBV12-4 and TRBJ2-1, with 8 bases aligning to TRBD2. The CDR3 protein is CASSFGGGEQFF. The CDR3 coding sequence is TGTGCCAGCAGTTTCGGGGGGGGCGAGCAGTTCTTC.